The 4 T cell receptor beta chains listed next were all sequenced from one sample in a study of regulatory T cells in long-lasting Graves disease. Time point noted: newly diagnosed GD, antithyroid drugs for less than 3 months. The TCR library was made from RNA that had been extracted from PBMCs in TRIzol. Investigators prepared the TCR beta libraries by applying iRepertoire HTBI primers and Arm-PCR of CDR3 regions. TCRdb analysed the multiplex PCR reads with MiXCR anew, one entry per CDR3 protein. Counted here are some 340,000 distinct CDR3 sequences, about 11% occurring once; the ten biggest clones make up 15% to 20%. These data were also filed under a second study, of T cells in Graves' hyperthyroidism and ophthalmopathy.

Source: peripheral blood mononuclear cells (PBMCs), taken at new diagnosis, from a patient treated with antithyroid drugs. All receptors come from a woman between 18 and 29 years old with Graves disease.

This clonotype was seen many times. This chain links TRBV20-1 with TRBJ2-7; 7 positions match TRBD1. Germline CDR1 DFQATT, CDR2 SNEGSKA (reference sequence). With 3 bases clipped from V and 4 bases from J, the junction kept 9 bases outside the gene matches. The CDR3 totals 14 residues. The DNA for the CDR3 is TGCAGTGCTAGCCCGGGACAGCTATTTTACGAGCAGTACTTC. Its translation: CSASPGQLFYEQYF.

This chain links TRBV12-3 or TRBV12-4 with TRBJ2-7; D is possibly TRBD2 (6 bases). V dropped 3 bases and J dropped 6 bases, with 9 bases sitting between them. The CDR3 has 12 residues. For the CDR3, the DNA is TGTGCCAGCAGTTTGGGAGGAGGCGAGCAGTACTTC. Translating gives CASSLGGGEQYF.

Concerning this clonotype: A read error may explain this, as a much larger clone is one base away. The chain is built from TRBV2 and TRBJ2-1; D perhaps matches TRBD2 (6 bases). Germline values: CDR1 SNHLY, CDR2 FYNNEI. The CDR3 has 13 residues. The CDR3 DNA reads TGTGCCAGCATAGCGGACGCCTACAATGGGCAGTTCTTC. Translating it yields CASIADAYNGQFF.

The sample holds many counts of this clonotype. The chain is built from TRBV12-3 or TRBV12-4 and TRBJ2-5, with a tentative D call TRBD2 (6 bases). This CDR3 region has 16 residues. V was shortened by 3 bases and J by 3 bases, with 17 bases between the two germline ends. For the CDR3, the DNA is TGTGCCAGCAGTTTCCTCCTCGGGAGAGACGAAGAGACCCAGTACTTC. Its protein product is CASSFLLGRDEETQYF.